These 23 T cell receptor beta chains were sequenced from one sample in a study of brain T cells in children with intractable seizures. Time point specified: blood from clinic visit 5 months post-surgery; TSC patient then seizure free. The table came from immunoSEQ multiplex PCR; TCRdb's copy has only in-frame clones and leaves some out. The data show about 350,000 clones, with roughly 93% seen just once and roughly 6% held by the top ten. Source: peripheral blood, taken about 5 months after surgery. The receptors stem from a boy under three years old with tuberous sclerosis and intractable seizures.

V and J are TRBV18 and TRBJ2-1; the match to TRBD2 covers 14 bases. Germline CDR1 reads KGHSH; CDR2 reads LQKENI. The V and J ends lost 3 bases and 6 bases, in that order; junction bases with no gene match: 10. The CDR3 contains 18 residues. CDR3 DNA sequence: TGTGCCAGCTCACCCACACGACTAGCGGGGGGGTCCCCCAATGAGCAGTTCTTC. Protein: CASSPTRLAGGSPNEQFF. Based on the CDR3 plus reference TRBV18 and TRBJ2-1, the full variable domain is NAGVMQNPRHLVRRRGQEARLRCSPMKGHSHVYWYRQLPEEGLKFMVYLQKENIIDESGMPKERFSAEFPKEGPSILRIQQVVRGDSAAYFCASSPTRLAGGSPNEQFFGPGTRLTVL.

The chain has TRBV28 and TRBJ2-4, with D perhaps being TRBD1 or TRBD2 (5 bases each). Trimming cost V 8 bases and J 4 bases, with 12 bases left between them. This CDR3 contains 13 residues. Germline V gene lookup returns CDR1 MDHEN and CDR2 SYDVKM. The CDR3 nucleotides are TGTGCCAGCCGACCGGGGCTAAAAAACATTCAGTACTTC. This sequence encodes CASRPGLKNIQYF.

This chain links TRBV29-1 with TRBJ1-4; D uncertain. Trimming took off 0 bases at V and 3 bases at J, with 8 bases between the two ends. Germline assignment: CDR1 SQVTM and CDR2 ANQGSEA. The CDR3 is made up of 14 amino acids. The CDR3 DNA reads TGCAGCGTTGAAGACCCTTTCTCTAATGAAAAACTGTTTTTT. This encodes CSVEDPFSNEKLFF. The full variable domain, in which reference TRBV29-1 and TRBJ1-4 provide the parts outside the CDR3, is SAVISQKPSRDICQRGTSLTIQCQVDSQVTMMFWYRQQPGQSLTLIATANQGSEATYESGFVIDKFPISRPNLTFSTLTVSNMSPEDSSIYLCSVEDPFSNEKLFFGSGTQLSVL.

This chain links TRBV24-1 with TRBJ2-5, with D possibly TRBD1 on 5 matching bases. Per the germline V gene, CDR1 is KGHDR and CDR2 is SFDVKD. This CDR3 is 15 amino acids long. V was cut by 4 bases and J by 4 bases, with 15 bases left in between. CDR3 loop: CATSDPRTPRETQYF. In DNA, the CDR3 is TGTGCCACCAGTGACCCTCGGACACCCAGAGAGACCCAGTACTTC.

This chain joins TRBV19 and TRBJ2-3, with 10 bases fitting TRBD2. V gave up 5 bases and J gave up 1 base; unmatched junction bases: 0. Germline loops: CDR1 LNHDA, CDR2 SQIVND (reference sequence). The CDR3 has 14 residues. This chain's CDR3 is CASSGLAGTDTQYF. Here the CDR3 DNA reads TGTGCCAGTAGTGGACTAGCGGGCACAGATACGCAGTATTTT.

The CDR3 sequence is CASRGSGNEQFF. CDR3 nucleotide sequence: TGTGCCAGCAGAGGTAGCGGCAATGAGCAGTTCTTC. The chain recombines TRBV7-3 with TRBJ2-1; possibly TRBD2 for D (6 bases). The V gene lost 6 bases and the J gene lost 6 bases, with 9 bases spanning the gap. Germline CDR1 reads SGHTA; CDR2 reads FQGTGA. The CDR3 is made up of 12 amino acids.

V usage is TRBV6-5 and J usage is TRBJ1-5; the D gene is possibly TRBD1 (5 bases). Germline CDR1 and CDR2: MNHEY and SVGAGI. The CDR3 runs to 13 residues. Between the trimmed V and J ends, which lost 0 bases and 6 bases, there was a span of 6 bases. The CDR3 DNA follows: TGTGCCAGCAGTTACTCGAGGGGTCAGCCCCAGCATTTT. Translation: CASSYSRGQPQHF.

The chain uses TRBV5-1 and TRBJ2-3; 8 nucleotides match TRBD1. V lost 4 bases, J lost 9 bases, and 16 bases stayed unmatched. Germline CDR1 is SGHRS and CDR2 is YFSETQ. The CDR3 length is 16 residues. The CDR3 spells CASSKDRGARVSTQYF. The CDR3 DNA is TGCGCCAGCAGCAAAGACAGGGGCGCCCGGGTCTCAACGCAGTATTTT.

The chain links TRBV5-1 to TRBJ2-1, with TRBD1 matching over 9 bases. Germline assignment: CDR1 SGHRS and CDR2 YFSETQ. The CDR3 consists of 15 residues. Trimming took 3 bases from V and 5 from J; bases not matched to a gene: 6. Here the CDR3 DNA reads TGCGCCAGCAGCTCGCACCGACAGGGGGACAATGAGCAGTTCTTC. Residues: CASSSHRQGDNEQFF.

CDR3 loop: CATSTRRENTEAFF. The CDR3 DNA reads TGTGCCACCAGCACTCGGCGGGAGAACACTGAAGCTTTCTTT. This chain links TRBV15 with TRBJ1-1; the D is unclear. The CDR3 loop spans 14 amino acids. The ends were cut back, 4 bases at V and 1 base at J, with 10 bases in the middle. Germline V gene lookup returns CDR1 LNHNV and CDR2 YYDKDF (reference sequence).

The chain employs TRBV9 and TRBJ1-2; D unresolved. Germline CDR1 is SGDLS and CDR2 is YYNGEE. V lost 0 bases and J lost 8, with 11 bases in between. This CDR3 has 13 amino acids. CDR3 sequence: CASSVASPRGYTF. DNA of the CDR3: TGTGCCAGCAGCGTAGCTTCACCCCGAGGCTACACCTTC.

The chain combines TRBV7-9 with TRBJ2-3; D is perhaps TRBD2 (5 bases). Germline CDR1 reads SEHNR; CDR2 reads FQNEAQ (reference sequence). This CDR3 comprises 14 residues. V lost 5 bases and J lost 0, with 9 bases in between. The CDR3 bases are TGTGCCAGCAGCCTAAGCGGAAGCACAGATACGCAGTATTTT. Protein sequence: CASSLSGSTDTQYF.

The gene calls are TRBV6-1 and TRBJ2-5; D tentatively reads TRBD1 or TRBD2 (6 bases each). The CDR3 covers 15 residues. Germline V gene data show CDR1 as MNHNS and CDR2 as SASEGT. The germline V and J ends were trimmed by 0 bases and 2 bases, with 10 bases remaining between them. CDR3 in DNA: TGTGCCAGCAGTGAAGCGGGCGGGACACAAGAGACCCAGTACTTC. Translating gives CASSEAGGTQETQYF.

The chain employs TRBV30 and TRBJ2-3, with no clear D. Germline V gives CDR1 GTSNPN, CDR2 SVGIG (reference sequence). Trimming pared 0 bases from V and 5 bases from J, leaving 3 bases between. The CDR3 is 11 residues long. CDR3 coding DNA: TGTGCCTGGAGTGTCAAAGATACGCAGTATTTT. This translates into CAWSVKDTQYF.

This chain joins TRBV5-8 and TRBJ2-7, with D maybe TRBD2 (6 bases). From germline, CDR1 is SGHTS and CDR2 YDEGEE. V lost 5 bases to trimming and J lost 3 bases, with 21 bases between them. The CDR3 spans 16 residues. For the CDR3, the DNA is TGTGCCAGCAGGGACCGTCGGGCTAGCGAAATCTACGAGCAGTACTTC. This sequence encodes CASRDRRASEIYEQYF.

J is TRBJ1-3 and V is TRBV6-6; a weak D match, TRBD1 (5 bases). The CDR3 is made up of 19 amino acids. The V end was cut by 6 bases, the J end by 0 bases, with 24 bases between. Germline V gene lookup returns CDR1 MNHNY and CDR2 SVGAGI (reference sequence). The CDR3 here is CASSYQPWGGSYSGNTIYF. The DNA of the CDR3 is TGTGCCAGCAGCTACCAACCATGGGGGGGGTCCTACTCTGGAAACACCATATATTTT.

The V call is TRBV3-1 (or the pseudogene TRBV3-2), the J call TRBJ1-1; a possible D gene is TRBD1 (6 bases). The CDR3 has 14 amino acids. V lost 6 bases to trimming and J lost 7 bases, with 18 bases between them. Germline lookup yields CDR1 LGHDT and CDR2 YNNKEL (reference sequence). CDR3 residues: CASRMKGGRGEAFF. The CDR3 DNA is TGTGCCAGCAGGATGAAAGGGGGGAGAGGTGAAGCTTTCTTT.

The chain joins TRBV19 to TRBJ1-6; D gene ambiguous. Trimming pared 6 bases from V and 0 bases from J, leaving 12 bases between. Per the germline V gene, CDR1 is LNHDA and CDR2 is SQIVND (reference sequence). The CDR3 sequence is 16 residues long. CDR3 residues: CASSRLRSSYNSPLHF. CDR3 DNA: TGTGCCAGTAGCCGACTGAGGAGCTCCTATAATTCACCCCTCCACTTT.

This clone has only one observation. The chain uses TRBV15 and TRBJ2-5; D is uncertain. V was pared by 9 bases and J by 0 bases, with 5 bases between. Germline assignment: CDR1 LNHNV and CDR2 YYDKDF (reference sequence). This CDR3 is built from 11 residues. CDR3 protein: CATGYQETQYF. The CDR3 DNA sequence: TGTGCCACGGGGTACCAAGAGACCCAGTACTTC.

The J gene is TRBJ1-1, the V gene TRBV7-9, with 8 positions matching TRBD1. Germline CDR1 SEHNR, CDR2 FQNEAQ (reference sequence). This CDR3 spans 17 amino acids. With V trimmed by 3 bases and J by 4 bases, 13 bases remained unmatched. The CDR3 coding sequence is TGTGCCAGCAGCTTTTTAGGGACAGGCCTTCGGGGCACTGAAGCTTTCTTT. It codes for CASSFLGTGLRGTEAFF.

The chain uses TRBV19 and TRBJ1-5; 9 positions match TRBD1. The V and J ends lost 5 bases and 4 bases, in that order; junction bases with no gene match: 18. This CDR3 region has 19 residues. CDR1 and CDR2 from the germline V gene are LNHDA and SQIVND (reference sequence). The CDR3 here is CASSVRTGALTGWNQPQHF. CDR3 coding DNA: TGTGCCAGTAGTGTAAGGACAGGGGCGTTAACGGGATGGAATCAGCCCCAGCATTTT. The full variable domain, in which reference TRBV19 and TRBJ1-5 provide the parts outside the CDR3, is DGGITQSPKYLFRKEGQNVTLSCEQNLNHDAMYWYRQDPGQGLRLIYYSQIVNDFQKGDIAEGYSVSREKKESFPLTVTSAQKNPTAFYLCASSVRTGALTGWNQPQHFGDGTRLSIL.

Remarks on this clone: Other DNA sequences within the sample encode an identical CDR3. This chain connects TRBV9 to TRBJ1-3, with D uncertain. The germline V gene encodes CDR1 SGDLS and CDR2 YYNGEE. This CDR3 spans 14 amino acids. Trimming cost V 0 bases and J 4 bases, with 8 bases left between them. CDR3 DNA sequence: TGTGCCAGCAGCGTAGGAACAGCAGGAAACACCATATATTTT. This gives the protein CASSVGTAGNTIYF.

The rearrangement links TRBV10-1 to TRBJ1-5; TRBD1 agrees at 8 bases. V was pared by 6 bases and J by 0 bases, with 7 bases of the junction left unmatched. CDR3 length: 16 residues. From germline, CDR1 is WNHNN and CDR2 SYGVQD (reference sequence). The CDR3 DNA reads as TGCGCCAGCAGGGACAGGGTGAGACTTAGCAATCAGCCCCAGCATTTT. Translating it yields CASRDRVRLSNQPQHF.